These T cell receptor beta chains were read from a single sample in a study of identical twins. Each CDR3 protein gets one entry after TCRdb re-called the 5' RACE reads with MiXCR. The sample gives some 600,000 distinct CDR3 sequences, about 7.6% of which show up once; 1.5% to 2% is in the top ten. These records were also assigned to another study, of yellow fever vaccine responses in identical twins.

The sample taken for sequencing was PBMCs. The receptors here all came from a woman between 18 and 29 years old in good health. The CDR3 runs from the conserved cysteine through the conserved F or W. D genes are given only for firm matches. Size values are once, few and many counts, or a class for expanded clones, and some rows have none.

v_call: TRBV12-3/TRBV12-4; clone_size: many; d_call: TRBD1; j_call: TRBJ1-2; cdr3_nt: TGTGCCACCACCGGGACAGCTAACTATGGCTACACCTTC; cdr3_aa: CATTGTANYGYTF
v_call: TRBV20-1; clone_size: .; d_call: .; j_call: TRBJ2-2; cdr3_nt: TGCAGTGCTAGTAGTTTTAGGAGCACCGGGGAGCTGTTTTTT; cdr3_aa: CSASSFRSTGELFF
v_call: TRBV28; clone_size: .; d_call: TRBD1; j_call: TRBJ2-3; cdr3_nt: TGTGCCAGCAGTTCCTTAGTTACCAGGACAGGACCCTTTGCTATTCCATGGGCAGATACGCAGTATTTT; cdr3_aa: CASSSLVTRTGPFAIPWADTQYF
v_call: TRBV14; clone_size: .; d_call: .; j_call: TRBJ2-1; cdr3_nt: TGTGCCAGCAGCCAAAGGACAGACTACAATGAGCAGTTCTTC; cdr3_aa: CASSQRTDYNEQFF
v_call: TRBV7-2; clone_size: many; d_call: TRBD2; j_call: TRBJ2-1; cdr3_nt: TGTGCCAGCAGCTTAGTTGCGGTAGCGGGAGGGAATGAGCAGTTCTTC; cdr3_aa: CASSLVAVAGGNEQFF
v_call: TRBV12-3/TRBV12-4; clone_size: many; d_call: .; j_call: TRBJ2-3; cdr3_nt: TGTGCCAGCAGTTTCTGGGACCCAACCACAGATACGCAGTATTTT; cdr3_aa: CASSFWDPTTDTQYF
v_call: TRBV25-1; clone_size: many; d_call: .; j_call: TRBJ2-3; cdr3_nt: TGTGCCAGCAGTGAATTTTGGGGGAGCACAGATACGCAGTATTTT; cdr3_aa: CASSEFWGSTDTQYF
v_call: TRBV12-3/TRBV12-4; clone_size: few; d_call: .; j_call: TRBJ1-5; cdr3_nt: TGTGCCAGCAGCCTCAGGGATAGCAATCAGCCCCAGCATTTT; cdr3_aa: CASSLRDSNQPQHF
v_call: TRBV10-3; clone_size: .; d_call: .; j_call: TRBJ1-5; cdr3_nt: TGTGCCATCAGTGAAGGTGGTCAGCCCCAGCATTTT; cdr3_aa: CAISEGGQPQHF
v_call: TRBV3-1; clone_size: few; d_call: TRBD1; j_call: TRBJ1-2; cdr3_nt: TGTGCCAGCAGCCGGACAGGGAGAGGGGGCTATGGCTACACCTTC; cdr3_aa: CASSRTGRGGYGYTF
v_call: TRBV12-3/TRBV12-4; clone_size: .; d_call: TRBD1; j_call: TRBJ2-5; cdr3_nt: TGTGCCAGCAGTATCCCAGGGGGCGTAGAGACCCAGCACTTC; cdr3_aa: CASSIPGGVETQHF
v_call: TRBV29-1; clone_size: many; d_call: TRBD1; j_call: TRBJ2-7; cdr3_nt: TGCAGCGTCCAGGACAGGGGGACCTACGAGCAGTACTTC; cdr3_aa: CSVQDRGTYEQYF
v_call: TRBV9; clone_size: many; d_call: TRBD2; j_call: TRBJ2-1; cdr3_nt: TGTGCCAGCAGCCCCCCAGTCGGGGGGAATGAGCAGTTCTTC; cdr3_aa: CASSPPVGGNEQFF
v_call: TRBV20-1; clone_size: few; d_call: TRBD1; j_call: TRBJ2-1; cdr3_nt: TGCAGTGCTAGCGGGACAGGGGGTACCTACAATGAGCAGTTCTTC; cdr3_aa: CSASGTGGTYNEQFF
v_call: TRBV3-1; clone_size: many; d_call: .; j_call: TRBJ1-5; cdr3_nt: TGTGCCAGCAGCCCCCTGGCAGGGGACAATCAGCCCCAGCATTTT; cdr3_aa: CASSPLAGDNQPQHF
v_call: TRBV5-1; clone_size: few; d_call: .; j_call: TRBJ2-5; cdr3_nt: TGCGCCAGCAGCTTATTGATGGGGGAAGAGACCCAGTACTTC; cdr3_aa: CASSLLMGEETQYF
v_call: TRBV6-1; clone_size: few; d_call: TRBD1; j_call: TRBJ2-2; cdr3_nt: TGTGCCAGCAGACCGACAGGGTCCGGGGAGCTGTTTTTT; cdr3_aa: CASRPTGSGELFF
v_call: TRBV7-3; clone_size: many; d_call: TRBD1; j_call: TRBJ1-1; cdr3_nt: TGTGCCAGCAGCCTACAGGGGGCCACTGAAGCTTTCTTT; cdr3_aa: CASSLQGATEAFF
v_call: TRBV19; clone_size: few; d_call: .; j_call: TRBJ2-2; cdr3_nt: TGTGCCAGTAGTGTCGGGACACCAAACACCGGGGAGCTGTTTTTT; cdr3_aa: CASSVGTPNTGELFF
v_call: TRBV9; clone_size: .; d_call: TRBD2; j_call: TRBJ2-7; cdr3_nt: TGTGCCAGCAGCGTCCGGGGACTAGCGGCCTCCTACGAGCAGTACTTC; cdr3_aa: CASSVRGLAASYEQYF
v_call: TRBV5-1; clone_size: many; d_call: .; j_call: TRBJ2-7; cdr3_nt: TGCGCCAGCAGCTCCACGGGTGACAGGAGCTCCTACGAGCAGTACTTC; cdr3_aa: CASSSTGDRSSYEQYF
v_call: TRBV20-1; clone_size: many; d_call: TRBD2; j_call: TRBJ2-1; cdr3_nt: TGCAGTGCCACCGGGGTGGGGACTAGTGGTAGTGAGCAGTTCTTC; cdr3_aa: CSATGVGTSGSEQFF
v_call: TRBV28; clone_size: .; d_call: .; j_call: TRBJ1-2; cdr3_nt: TGTGCCAGCAGTGCGTTCTATGGCTACACCTTC; cdr3_aa: CASSAFYGYTF
v_call: TRBV5-1; clone_size: few; d_call: .; j_call: TRBJ2-2; cdr3_nt: TGCGCCAGCGGCCCCTCGGGGAGCACCGGGGAGCTGTTTTTT; cdr3_aa: CASGPSGSTGELFF
v_call: TRBV6-1; clone_size: .; d_call: TRBD1; j_call: TRBJ1-1; cdr3_nt: TGTGCCACCAAAATCAGGGGGACTGAAGCTTTCTTT; cdr3_aa: CATKIRGTEAFF
v_call: TRBV12-3/TRBV12-4; clone_size: few; d_call: .; j_call: TRBJ2-3; cdr3_nt: TGTGCCAGCAGTTCTAACAGGTGGGCGCAGTATTTT; cdr3_aa: CASSSNRWAQYF
v_call: TRBV20-1; clone_size: .; d_call: TRBD1; j_call: TRBJ2-3; cdr3_nt: TGCAGTGCCACTTCGGGGACAGGACGCACAGATACGCAGTATTTT; cdr3_aa: CSATSGTGRTDTQYF
v_call: TRBV12-3/TRBV12-4; clone_size: many; d_call: TRBD2; j_call: TRBJ2-2; cdr3_nt: TGTGCCAGCAGGTCTACGGGACTACTGAACACCGGGGAGCTGTTTTTT; cdr3_aa: CASRSTGLLNTGELFF
v_call: TRBV3-1; clone_size: .; d_call: .; j_call: TRBJ2-1; cdr3_nt: TGTGCCAGCAGCCACGGGACATACTTCTACAATGAGCAGTTCTTC; cdr3_aa: CASSHGTYFYNEQFF
v_call: TRBV2; clone_size: few; d_call: .; j_call: TRBJ2-3; cdr3_nt: TGTGCCAGCAGTGTACGGAAAAGCACAGATACGCAGTATTTT; cdr3_aa: CASSVRKSTDTQYF